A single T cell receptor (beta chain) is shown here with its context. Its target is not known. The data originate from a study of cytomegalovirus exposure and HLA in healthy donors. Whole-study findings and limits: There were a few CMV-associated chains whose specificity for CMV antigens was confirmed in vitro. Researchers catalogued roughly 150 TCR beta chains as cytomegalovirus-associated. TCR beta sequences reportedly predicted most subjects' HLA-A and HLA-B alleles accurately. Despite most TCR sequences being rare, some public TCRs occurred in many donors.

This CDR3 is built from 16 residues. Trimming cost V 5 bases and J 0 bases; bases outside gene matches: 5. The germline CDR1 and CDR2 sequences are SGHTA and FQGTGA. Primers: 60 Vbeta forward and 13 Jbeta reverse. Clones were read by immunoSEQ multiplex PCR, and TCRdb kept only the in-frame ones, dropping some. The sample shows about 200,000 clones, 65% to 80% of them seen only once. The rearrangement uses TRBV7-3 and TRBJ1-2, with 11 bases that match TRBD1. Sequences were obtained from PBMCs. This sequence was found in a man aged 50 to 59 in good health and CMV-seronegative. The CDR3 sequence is CASSPGQGASNYGYTF. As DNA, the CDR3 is TGTGCCAGCAGCCCCGGACAGGGGGCCTCTAACTATGGCTACACCTTC.